The TCR beta chain under discussion was sequenced for a study of cytomegalovirus exposure and HLA in healthy donors. Turning to the study itself: Out of 350 to 400 genotyped donors, approximately 84% belonged to the Caucasian-associated ancestry cluster.

This PCR relied on a set of 60 Vbeta primers and 13 Jbeta primers. Libraries were prepared by immunoSEQ multiplex PCR; TCRdb keeps only in-frame clonotypes and omits some of them. The sample holds about 120,000 clones, around three quarters seen once. This clone was detected once. There are 15 residues in the CDR3. Looked up from germline, CDR1 is SGDLS and CDR2 is YYNGEE. Trimming left V 0 bases short and J 7 bases short, with 17 bases between. This chain joins TRBV9 and TRBJ2-7, with D possibly TRBD1 on 7 matching bases. This clonotype originated in a human donor in good health. The sequenced sample consisted of PBMCs. The CDR3: CASSVGDRDSGEQYF. CDR3 nucleotide sequence: TGTGCCAGCAGCGTAGGCGACAGGGACTCGGGTGAGCAGTACTTC. Variable domain in full (rest from reference TRBV9 and TRBJ2-7): DSGVTQTPKHLITATGQRVTLRCSPRSGDLSVYWYQQSLDQGLQFLIQYYNGEERAKGNILERFSAQQFPDLHSELNLSSLELGDSALYFCASSVGDRDSGEQYFGPGTRLTVT.